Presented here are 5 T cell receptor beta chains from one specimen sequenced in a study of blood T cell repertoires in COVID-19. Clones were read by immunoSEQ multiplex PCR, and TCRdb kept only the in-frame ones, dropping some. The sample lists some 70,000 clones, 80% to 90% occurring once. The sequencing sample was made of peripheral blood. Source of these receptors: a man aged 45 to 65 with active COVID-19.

The CDR3 DNA reads TGCGCCAGCAGACAACCGAAACCACGGGTTCTCGGATACCTCGGCGGCTACACCTTC. Translated: CASRQPKPRVLGYLGGYTF. The V call is TRBV23-1, the J call TRBJ1-2; D is unclear. TRBV23-1 is noted as an ORF with a role that remains uncertain. V dropped 6 bases and J dropped 8 bases, with 34 bases sitting between them. The length of the CDR3 is 19 residues.

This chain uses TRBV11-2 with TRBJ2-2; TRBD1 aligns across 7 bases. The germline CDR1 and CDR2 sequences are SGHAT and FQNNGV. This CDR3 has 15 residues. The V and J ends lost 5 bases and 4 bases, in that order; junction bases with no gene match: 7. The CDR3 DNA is TGTGCCAGCAGCAAAGGGACAGAGGGCACCGGGGAGCTGTTTTTT. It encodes CASSKGTEGTGELFF.

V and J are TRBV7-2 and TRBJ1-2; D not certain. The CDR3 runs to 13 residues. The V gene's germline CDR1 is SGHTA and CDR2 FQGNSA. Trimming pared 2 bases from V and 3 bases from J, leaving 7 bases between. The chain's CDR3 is CASSLRRDYGYTF. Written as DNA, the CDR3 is TGTGCCAGCAGCTTACGACGGGACTATGGCTACACCTTC.

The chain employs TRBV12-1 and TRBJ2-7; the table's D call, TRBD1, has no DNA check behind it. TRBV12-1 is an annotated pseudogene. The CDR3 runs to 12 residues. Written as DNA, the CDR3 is TGTGCCAGCAGCTTGGCACAAAGCGAGCAGTACTTC. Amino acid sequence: CASSLAQSEQYF.

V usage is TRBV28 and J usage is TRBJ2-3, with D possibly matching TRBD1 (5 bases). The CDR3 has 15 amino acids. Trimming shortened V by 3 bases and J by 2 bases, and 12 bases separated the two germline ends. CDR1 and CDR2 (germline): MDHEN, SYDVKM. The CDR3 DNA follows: TGTGCCAGCAGTTTTACAGGCCAGACCACAGATACGCAGTATTTT. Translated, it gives CASSFTGQTTDTQYF.